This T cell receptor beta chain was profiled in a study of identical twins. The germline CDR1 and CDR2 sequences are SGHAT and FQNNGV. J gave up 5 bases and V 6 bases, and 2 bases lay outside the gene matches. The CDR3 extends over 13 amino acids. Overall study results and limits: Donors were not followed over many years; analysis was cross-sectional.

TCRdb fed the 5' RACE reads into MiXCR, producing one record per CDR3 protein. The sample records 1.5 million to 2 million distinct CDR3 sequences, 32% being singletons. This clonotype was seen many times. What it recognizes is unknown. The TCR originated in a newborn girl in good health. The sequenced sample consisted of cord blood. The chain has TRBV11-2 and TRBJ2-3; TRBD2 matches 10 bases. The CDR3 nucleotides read TGTGCCAGCAGGACTAGCGGGCTAGATACGCAGTATTTT. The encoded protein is CASRTSGLDTQYF.